The clone carrying this TCR beta chain was detected only a few times. Germline values: CDR1 MNHEY, CDR2 SMNVEV (reference sequence). The V and J ends lost 5 bases and 2 bases respectively, with 12 bases between them. This CDR3 spans 14 amino acids. These data originate in a study of blood T cell repertoires in COVID-19. Study-level information: The origin of the acute and convalescent COVID-19 samples was the United States, Italy and Spain.

Generated by immunoSEQ multiplex PCR, the TCRdb table keeps only in-frame clones and is missing some. This sample has around 68,000 clones, with 75% to 90% found just once. Material for sequencing was peripheral blood. V is TRBV27 and J is TRBJ1-2; possibly TRBD1 for D (6 bases). The receptor comes from a middle-aged man with acute or convalescent COVID-19. The DNA for the CDR3 is TGTGCCAGCAGTAGAAGGACAGACAACTATGGCTACACCTTC. It encodes CASSRRTDNYGYTF.